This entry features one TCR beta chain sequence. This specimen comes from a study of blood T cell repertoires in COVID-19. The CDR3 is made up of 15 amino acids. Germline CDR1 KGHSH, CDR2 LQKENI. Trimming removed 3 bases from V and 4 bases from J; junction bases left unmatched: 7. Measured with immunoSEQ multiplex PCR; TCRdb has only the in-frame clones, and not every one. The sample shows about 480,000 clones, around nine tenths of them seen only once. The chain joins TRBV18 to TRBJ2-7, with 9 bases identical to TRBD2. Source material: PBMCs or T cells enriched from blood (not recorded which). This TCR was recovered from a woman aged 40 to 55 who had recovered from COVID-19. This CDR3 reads CASSPLAGARYEQYF. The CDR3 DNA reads TGTGCCAGCTCACCCTTAGCGGGAGCGAGATACGAGCAGTACTTC.